The 31 T cell receptor beta chains below were found in one sample sequenced in a study of blood T cells in healthy people across ages (dated by TCRdb to between 2015 and 2017). Receptors were amplified or captured by 5' RACE. Sequencing instrument: Illumina HiSeq 2500. A second PCR of about 6 to 11 cycles was performed with a sample-barcoded 5' primer and a J-beta primer mix. TCRdb trimmed public reads at Q25 via fastp, called clones via MiXCR and kept in-frame beta chains. CDR3 protein sequences are deduplicated, and each keeps its most common genes and DNA. For this sample the table gives under 1 million distinct CDR3 sequences, of which under 55% were detected only once. The ten largest clones take up about a fifth of the sample. What was sequenced was blood. The receptors were sampled from a man between 60 and 75 years old in good health.

This clonotype was observed a few times. The gene calls are TRBV5-1 and TRBJ1-1, with TRBD1 as a possible D gene (5 bases). Trimming shortened V by 5 bases and J by 0 bases, and 11 bases separated the two germline ends. CDR1 SGHRS and CDR2 YFSETQ come from the germline V gene. The CDR3 spans 14 residues. The CDR3 DNA is TGCGCCAGCAGTTACGGGACGGTGAACACTGAAGCTTTCTTT. As protein: CASSYGTVNTEAFF.

This clonotype occurred many times. The chain is built from TRBV27 and TRBJ2-1; D may be TRBD1 (6 bases). The CDR3 sequence is 15 residues long. V was shortened by 6 bases and J by 0 bases, with 12 bases between the two germline ends. From germline, CDR1 is MNHEY and CDR2 SMNVEV (reference sequence). CDR3 in amino acids: CASRSEDSSYNEQFF. As DNA, the CDR3 is TGTGCCAGCAGATCCGAGGACAGCTCCTACAATGAGCAGTTCTTC.

This chain connects TRBV18 to TRBJ2-7, with unresolved D. The end of the DNA is better explained by TRBJ2-5, so the J call may be wrong. From germline, CDR1 is KGHSH and CDR2 LQKENI. The CDR3 is 13 amino acids. CDR3 amino acids: CASSRSREETQYF. The CDR3 DNA follows: TGTGCCAGCTCCCGGTCGCGAGAAGAGACCCAGTACTTC.

CDR3 residues: CASSPGRLAGVRQETQYF. Written as DNA, the CDR3 is TGTGCCAGCAGTCCCGGGAGACTAGCGGGGGTCCGCCAAGAGACCCAGTACTTC. The rearrangement joins TRBV25-1 to TRBJ2-5; 12 bases align to TRBD2. The CDR3 is 18 amino acids. CDR1 and CDR2 from the germline V gene are MGHDK and SYGVNS. V shed 5 bases, J shed 1 base, and the junction held 11 bases outside the gene matches.

The chain is built from TRBV4-1 and TRBJ1-2; TRBD1 agrees at 7 bases. The CDR3 length is 15 residues. In germline, CDR1 is MGHRA, CDR2 YSYEKL. V gave up 1 base and J gave up 2 bases; unmatched junction bases: 4. DNA of the CDR3: TGCGCCAGCAGCCAAGGTCGGGACAGAAACTATGGCTACACCTTC. Protein product: CASSQGRDRNYGYTF.

The chain employs TRBV6-2 or TRBV6-3 and TRBJ2-7; D gene uncertain. V shed 5 bases and J shed 5 bases, with 19 bases lying between them. The CDR3 has 15 amino acids. Germline assignment: CDR1 MNHEY and CDR2 SVGEGT. This CDR3 is CASSPQPLRRDEQYF. CDR3 DNA: TGTGCCAGCAGTCCGCAGCCCCTTAGAAGAGACGAGCAGTACTTC.

The genes are TRBV7-2 and TRBJ2-3; 9 bases agree with TRBD2. The CDR3 length is 15 residues. V dropped 5 bases and J dropped 8; count of bases not matched to a gene: 11. The germline gives CDR1 SGHTA, CDR2 FQGNSA. The CDR3 loop is CASSPGTSRGGTQYF. CDR3 nucleotide sequence: TGTGCCAGCAGCCCCGGGACTAGCCGGGGGGGTACGCAGTATTTT.

Points on this clonotype: Mismatch with germline at one junction end may stem from a read error. V and J are TRBV10-3 and TRBJ2-7; D ambiguous. There are 14 residues in the CDR3. Germline CDR1 ENHRY, CDR2 SYGVKD. The CDR3, as DNA: TGTGCCACCACGACCGACACCTTAGGCTACGGGCAGTACTTC. Amino acid sequence: CATTTDTLGYGQYF.

There are a few counts of this clonotype. The V call is TRBV4-3, the J call TRBJ2-1, with unresolved D. The V gene lost 0 bases and the J gene lost 2 bases, with 5 bases spanning the gap. The CDR3 has 14 amino acids. CDR1 LGHNA and CDR2 YSLEER come from the germline V gene. For the CDR3, the DNA is TGCGCCAGCAGCCAAGATGGCACCTACAATGAGCAGTTCTTC. Encoded protein: CASSQDGTYNEQFF.

Concerning this clonotype: The junction does not match germline at one end; this may be a read error. V and J are TRBV20-1 and TRBJ2-7, with D possibly TRBD1 on 6 matching bases. Germline lookup yields CDR1 DFQATT and CDR2 SNEGSKA (reference sequence). This CDR3 comprises 13 residues. CDR3 bases: TGCAGTGCTAGTTCAGGGGCTGGATACGATCAGTACTTC. Its protein is CSASSGAGYDQYF.

J is TRBJ1-2 and V is TRBV5-1, with TRBD1 identical over 10 bases. The germline V gene encodes CDR1 SGHRS and CDR2 YFSETQ. This CDR3 contains 16 residues. Trimming removed 0 bases from V and 6 bases from J; junction bases left unmatched: 8. The CDR3 loop reads CASSLAVQGQGDGYTF. The CDR3, as DNA: TGCGCCAGCAGCTTGGCGGTTCAAGGACAGGGGGATGGCTACACCTTC.

About this clonotype itself: Compared with germline, one end of the junction differs, possibly owing to a read error. The V and J genes are TRBV5-6 and TRBJ2-4; D remains ambiguous. With the DNA end fitting TRBJ2-7 better, the J assignment may be wrong. CDR1 is SGHDT, CDR2 YYEEEE, per germline. This CDR3 has 13 amino acids. The CDR3 bases are TGTGCCGGCAGCTTGGTAGGCTCCTACGAGCAGTACTTC. This gives the protein CAGSLVGSYEQYF.

The chain employs TRBV28 and TRBJ2-7; D is ambiguous. This CDR3 contains 14 residues. Trimming shortened V by 3 bases and J by 8 bases, and 17 bases separated the two germline ends. The germline V gene has CDR1 MDHEN and CDR2 SYDVKM. CDR3 residues: CASSFRAGPRKQYF. The CDR3 nucleotides are TGTGCCAGCAGTTTTAGGGCAGGCCCCCGGAAGCAGTACTTC.

The chain has TRBV6-5 and TRBJ1-5, with D perhaps TRBD1 (5 bases). Germline V gene sequence: CDR1 MNHEY, CDR2 SVGAGI. The length of the CDR3 is 15 residues. V lost 0 bases and J lost 4, with 10 bases in between. CDR3 region: CASSYSTAGNQPQHF. Here the CDR3 DNA reads TGTGCCAGCAGTTACTCGACGGCAGGGAATCAGCCCCAGCATTTT.

This clonotype was observed a handful of times. The chain links TRBV12-3 or TRBV12-4 to TRBJ2-7; D possibly corresponds to TRBD1 (6 bases). CDR3 size: 13 residues. Trimming took off 6 bases at V and 2 bases at J, with 11 bases between the two ends. The CDR3 region is CASRGHGAYEQYF. The DNA of the CDR3 is TGTGCCAGCAGGGGACACGGAGCCTACGAGCAGTACTTC.

The chain joins TRBV7-8 to TRBJ2-5; 11 bases map to TRBD2. In germline, CDR1 is SGHVS, CDR2 FQNEAQ. J gave up 2 bases and V 5 bases, and 7 bases lay outside the gene matches. This CDR3 has 16 residues. The CDR3 DNA reads TGTGCCAGCAGCCCAGGGACTAGCGGAGGGCAAGAGACCCAGTACTTC. Amino acid sequence: CASSPGTSGGQETQYF.

In its sample, this clonotype was seen a few times. The J gene is TRBJ1-5, the V gene TRBV7-9; the D gene is possibly TRBD1 (6 bases). The germline gives CDR1 SEHNR, CDR2 FQNEAQ (reference sequence). Trimming shortened V by 4 bases and J by 1 base, and 8 bases separated the two germline ends. The CDR3 contains 14 residues. CDR3 protein: CASSSQGSNQPQHF. CDR3 in DNA: TGTGCCAGCAGCTCACAGGGAAGCAATCAGCCCCAGCATTTT.

This chain joins TRBV6-2 or TRBV6-3 and TRBJ1-5, with 9 bases fitting TRBD1. The CDR3 spans 14 residues. The trim removed 8 bases at V and 1 base at J, leaving 3 bases unmatched. CDR1 and CDR2 from the germline V gene are MNHEY and SVGEGT. The CDR3 nucleotides are TGTGCCAGCCCGGACAGGGGAAGCAATCAGCCCCAGCATTTT. Protein product: CASPDRGSNQPQHF.

This clonotype was counted a few times. The V gene is TRBV29-1, the J gene TRBJ1-1; no clear D gene. Germline-derived CDR1 and CDR2 are SQVTM and ANQGSEA. V was shortened by 5 bases and J by 0 bases, with 13 bases between the two germline ends. The CDR3 length is 14 residues. The CDR3 nucleotides are TGCAGCGTTCGGTCGGCGAGCCTGAACACTGAAGCTTTCTTT. It encodes CSVRSASLNTEAFF.

The chain employs TRBV3-1 and TRBJ2-7, with 9 bases identical to TRBD2. Trimming cost V 0 bases and J 7 bases; bases outside gene matches: 7. This CDR3 comprises 15 residues. Germline loops: CDR1 LGHDT, CDR2 YNNKEL (reference sequence). CDR3 loop: CASSQEAGGPREQYF. CDR3 nucleotides: TGTGCCAGCAGCCAAGAGGCGGGGGGGCCGCGAGAGCAGTACTTC.

The chain uses TRBV25-1 and TRBJ2-1, with TRBD1 as a possible D gene (6 bases). This CDR3 has 11 residues. In germline, CDR1 is MGHDK, CDR2 SYGVNS. CDR3 loop: CAEQGGDEQFF. The CDR3 nucleotides read TGTGCTGAACAGGGTGGGGATGAGCAGTTCTTC.

V and J are TRBV3-1 and TRBJ1-2; the match to TRBD1 covers 10 bases. Germline V CDR1 and CDR2: LGHDT, YNNKEL (reference sequence). CDR3 length equals 15 residues. The V gene end was trimmed by 4 bases and the J gene end by 5 bases; junction bases not matched to a gene: 7. CDR3 in amino acids: CASSLSGTGVYGYTF. CDR3 nucleotides: TGTGCCAGCAGCCTGTCCGGGACAGGGGTGTATGGCTACACCTTC.

This clonotype was counted between two and nine times. The chain combines TRBV27 with TRBJ1-6; no clear D. CDR3 length: 15 residues. Between the trimmed V and J ends, which lost 2 bases and 6 bases, there was a span of 11 bases. Per germline, CDR1 MNHEY and CDR2 SMNVEV (reference sequence). The CDR3 coding sequence is TGTGCCAGCAGTTTAGGCGGCAGGATTAATTCACCCCTCCACTTT. It translates to CASSLGGRINSPLHF.

This clonotype was counted a few times. A read error may be the cause here, since a much bigger clone is one base away. V is TRBV20-1 and J is TRBJ2-5; 7 bases align to TRBD1. The V gene's germline CDR1 is DFQATT and CDR2 SNEGSKA (reference sequence). V lost 5 bases to trimming and J lost 11 bases; unmatched junction nucleotides: 17. This CDR3 has 14 amino acids. The CDR3 protein is CSAEDRVSDNEQYF. Here the CDR3 DNA reads TGCAGTGCTGAAGACAGGGTCTCCGACAATGAGCAGTACTTC.

This rearrangement joins TRBV12-3 or TRBV12-4 to TRBJ2-4; D may be TRBD2 (7 bases). Trimming shortened V by 6 bases and J by 6 bases, and 15 bases separated the two germline ends. The CDR3 covers 14 residues. For the CDR3, the DNA is TGTGCCAGCAGGGCTGATGGGGGGGCAAACATTCAGTACTTC. Its translation is CASRADGGANIQYF.

This clonotype was detected a few times. The CDR3 DNA follows: TGCAGCGTTGCACCAGTAAGCACTGAAGCTTTCTTT. Its protein is CSVAPVSTEAFF. The genes are TRBV29-1 and TRBJ1-1; D uncertain. This CDR3 is 12 amino acids long. Trimming cost V 4 bases and J 4 bases, with 10 bases left between them. Germline lookup yields CDR1 SQVTM and CDR2 ANQGSEA. Looking up the rest from reference TRBV29-1 and TRBJ1-1 gives the full variable domain: SAVISQKPSRDICQRGTSLTIQCQVDSQVTMMFWYRQQPGQSLTLIATANQGSEATYESGFVIDKFPISRPNLTFSTLTVSNMSPEDSSIYLCSVAPVSTEAFFGQGTRLTVV.

This chain joins TRBV29-1 and TRBJ2-7; 9 bases fit TRBD1. Germline lookup yields CDR1 SQVTM and CDR2 ANQGSEA. This CDR3 comprises 14 residues. The V gene end was trimmed by 4 bases and the J gene end by 0 bases; junction bases not matched to a gene: 4. Here the CDR3 DNA reads TGCAGCGTTGTCCGGACAGGGGTCTCCTACGAGCAGTACTTC. It encodes CSVVRTGVSYEQYF.

The count of this clonotype is one. V gene TRBV5-1 combines with J gene TRBJ2-1; 8 positions agree with TRBD1. The CDR3 runs 14 residues. V gave up 5 bases and J gave up 5 bases; unmatched junction bases: 6. Per germline, CDR1 SGHRS and CDR2 YFSETQ. DNA of the CDR3: TGCGCCAGCAGGACGGGACAGGACCACAATGAGCAGTTCTTC. It codes for CASRTGQDHNEQFF.

The V call is TRBV6-1, the J call TRBJ1-6; D call uncertain. Germline V CDR1 and CDR2: MNHNS, SASEGT. Trimming pared 5 bases from V and 10 bases from J, leaving 18 bases between. This CDR3 has 15 amino acids. The CDR3 DNA is TGTGCCAGCAGTCCCCGTTTATCTTTTACATCACCCCTCCACTTT. Protein product: CASSPRLSFTSPLHF.

The chain has TRBV20-1 and TRBJ2-7; D is possibly TRBD2 (6 bases). The DNA end lines up better with TRBJ2-5; the J call may be wrong. The length of the CDR3 is 15 residues. CDR1 and CDR2 (germline): DFQATT, SNEGSKA (reference sequence). CDR3 DNA sequence: TGCAGTGCTAGGACGACCGGAGGGTTCCAAGAGACCCAGTACTTC. This codes for CSARTTGGFQETQYF.

This chain connects TRBV6-2 or TRBV6-3 to TRBJ2-1; D unclear. The germline V gene encodes CDR1 MNHEY and CDR2 SVGEGT. V was clipped by 7 bases and J by 4 bases, with 11 bases between them. The CDR3 is made up of 13 amino acids. CDR3 bases: TGTGCCAGCACAACGGCAGCGTACAATGAGCAGTTCTTC. Residues: CASTTAAYNEQFF.